This T cell receptor (beta chain) was profiled in a study of T cells after yellow fever vaccination. The overall study: Preparation of fractions with low cell numbers was performed using SMART-Seq v4 Ultra Low Input. Study-level findings and limits: Re-detected after boosting: most primary clones, approximately 97% of CD4 and roughly 88% of CD8.

Template switching by 5'RACE produced TCR cDNA, adding a universal primer site and UMIs. TCRdb reprocessed the 5' RACE reads via MiXCR and lists one record per CDR3 protein. The data hold 150,000 to 200,000 distinct CDR3 sequences, with 9.3% observed a single time. This clonotype was recorded a few times. Its cognate antigen is unknown. This CDR3 is 13 amino acids long. With V trimmed by 5 bases and J by 4 bases, 4 bases remained unmatched. Per germline, CDR1 SEHNR and CDR2 FQNEAQ (reference sequence). The receptor's source is a man between 18 and 29 years old who received the YFV17D yellow fever vaccine. The material was CD8+ T cells sorted from PBMCs, obtained 45 days after the yellow fever booster vaccination. V and J are TRBV7-9 and TRBJ2-7, with 8 bases that match TRBD1. The CDR3 spells CASSDRGGYEQYF. CDR3 nucleotide sequence: TGTGCCAGCAGCGACAGGGGAGGTTACGAGCAGTACTTC.